The rows below give T cell receptor beta chains drawn from one sample of a study of blood T cell repertoires in COVID-19. The protocol was immunoSEQ multiplex PCR, while the TCRdb copy is restricted to in-frame clones and leaves out a portion. This sample has about 160,000 clones; around 89% occur once, and the top ten carry less than 3%. The sequenced sample was peripheral blood. The receptor set was obtained from a man in his sixties with acute or convalescent COVID-19. Both conserved end residues are trimmed from each CDR3.

v_call | cdr3_aa
TRBV5-5 | ASSQLPQGASSTDTQY
TRBV6-6 | ASSSRTGNYGYT
TRBV20-1 | SATTGGGLF
TRBV27 | ASKRETGATGELF
TRBV6-5 | ASLVQGGDTEAF
TRBV4-1 | ASSPFNSGDYEQY
TRBV6-5 | ASSFRGISGANVLT
TRBV10-3 | AISGGQPYEQY
TRBV15 | ATSRSPPQGLSPLH
TRBV7-3 | ASSLTGGGRTDTQY
TRBV19 | ASSIPHSGYGTYEQY
TRBV11-2 | ASSLEGGGPYGYT
TRBV7-8 | ASSSYNRAFNSPLH
TRBV10-3 | AIRAYTGGNTEAF
TRBV5-1 | ASRPGTTIVGEQY
TRBV18 | ASSLEDGNSYEQY
TRBV19 | ASRPGQGAGQPQH
TRBV5-4 | ASSSSGVQGEAF
TRBV7-9 | ASSSADRGLLGTQY
TRBV18 | ASSPVAQIDTIY
TRBV7-9 | ASSLMTGSYEQY
TRBV5-1 | ASSLADPGTEAF
TRBV6-5 | ASSYSGKGLYEQY
TRBV19 | ASLEQGKPGNTIY
TRBV5-1 | ASRPQGSGEAF
TRBV19 | ASSRDSYEKLF
TRBV7-9 | ASSSTTGFEPQH
TRBV7-2 | ASSTNTWNGGYT
TRBV5-6 | ASTPGLGGYT
TRBV7-8 | ASSLVTLSYEQY
TRBV2 | ASTDRGSNEKLF
TRBV10-3 | AISETSGTSGGTDTQY
TRBV5-4 | ASSGGGGFYEQY
TRBV7-9 | ASSSWTGQGNYGYT
TRBV18 | ASSPRTGMNTEAF
TRBV7-7 | ASSFNSTSSYEQY
TRBV7-2 | ASSLHRSSYNEQF
TRBV2 | ASYKTGSNTGELF
TRBV4-1 | ASSYRAGGTYNEQF
TRBV14 | ASSQFSGASYNEQF
TRBV5-5 | ASSSGPQGLSEKLF
TRBV18 | ASSRPAGGGTDTQY
TRBV13 | ASSAGAGLSTDTQY
TRBV30 | AWSVQGAEKLF
TRBV14 | ASSAAGTDNTEAF
TRBV5-1 | ASSLEPGYYGYT
TRBV21-1 | ASSKDARDVGYT
TRBV6-5 | ASRDRGLEAF
TRBV7-2 | ASSSIRGSTIY
TRBV5-5 | ASSPNRDNYGYT
TRBV5-1 | ASSVSGTGTNEQF
TRBV27 | ASSEYSNTEAF